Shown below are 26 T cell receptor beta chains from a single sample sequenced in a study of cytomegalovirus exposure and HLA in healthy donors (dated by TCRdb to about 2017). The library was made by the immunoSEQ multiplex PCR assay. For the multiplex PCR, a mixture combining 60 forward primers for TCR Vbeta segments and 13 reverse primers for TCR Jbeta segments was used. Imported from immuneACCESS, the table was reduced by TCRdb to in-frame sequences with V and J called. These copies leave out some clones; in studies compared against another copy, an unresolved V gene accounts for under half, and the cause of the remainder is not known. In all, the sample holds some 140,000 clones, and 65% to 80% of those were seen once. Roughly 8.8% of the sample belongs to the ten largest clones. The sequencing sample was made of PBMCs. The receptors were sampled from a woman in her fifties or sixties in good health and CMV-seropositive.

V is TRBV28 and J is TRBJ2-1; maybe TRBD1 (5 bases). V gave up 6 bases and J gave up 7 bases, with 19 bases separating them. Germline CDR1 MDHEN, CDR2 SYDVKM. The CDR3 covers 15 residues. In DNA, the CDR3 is TGTGCCAGCAGATTCAGGGATGATCGGCCGAATGAGCAGTTCTTC. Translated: CASRFRDDRPNEQFF. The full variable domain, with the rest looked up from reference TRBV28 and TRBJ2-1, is DVKVTQSSRYLVKRTGEKVFLECVQDMDHENMFWYRQDPGLGLRLIYFSYDVKMKEKGDIPEGYSVSREKKERFSLILESASTNQTSMYLCASRFRDDRPNEQFFGPGTRLTVL.

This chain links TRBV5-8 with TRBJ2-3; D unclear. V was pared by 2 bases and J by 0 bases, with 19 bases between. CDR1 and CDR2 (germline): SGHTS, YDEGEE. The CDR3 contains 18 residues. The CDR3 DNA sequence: TGTGCCAGCAGCTTCCCGACACTCCTGGCCCTTAGCACAGATACGCAGTATTTT. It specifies CASSFPTLLALSTDTQYF.

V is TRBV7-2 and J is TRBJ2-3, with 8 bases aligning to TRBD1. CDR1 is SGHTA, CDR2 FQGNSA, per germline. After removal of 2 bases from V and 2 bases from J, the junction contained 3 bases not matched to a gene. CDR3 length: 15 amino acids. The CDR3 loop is CASSLRQGITDTQYF. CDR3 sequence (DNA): TGTGCCAGCAGCTTACGACAGGGGATCACAGATACGCAGTATTTT.

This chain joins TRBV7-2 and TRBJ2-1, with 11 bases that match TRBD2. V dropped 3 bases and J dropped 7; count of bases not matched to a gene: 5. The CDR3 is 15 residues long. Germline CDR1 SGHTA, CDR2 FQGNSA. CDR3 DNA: TGTGCCAGCAGCTTCTTAGCGGGGGGGCAAAATGAGCAGTTCTTC. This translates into CASSFLAGGQNEQFF.

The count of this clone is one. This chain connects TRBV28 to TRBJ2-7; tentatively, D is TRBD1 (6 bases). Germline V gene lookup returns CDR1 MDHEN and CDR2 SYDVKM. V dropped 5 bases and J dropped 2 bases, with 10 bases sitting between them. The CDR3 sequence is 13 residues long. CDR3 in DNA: TGTGCCAGCAGTGAGTGGGACACCTACGAGCAGTACTTC. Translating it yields CASSEWDTYEQYF.

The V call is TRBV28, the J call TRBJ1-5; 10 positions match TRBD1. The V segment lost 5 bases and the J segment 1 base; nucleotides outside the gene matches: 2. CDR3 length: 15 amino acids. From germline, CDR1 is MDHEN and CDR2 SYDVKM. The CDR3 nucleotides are TGTGCCAGCAGTGGGGGACAGGGGAGCAATCAGCCCCAGCATTTT. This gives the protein CASSGGQGSNQPQHF. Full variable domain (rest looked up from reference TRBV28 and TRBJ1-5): DVKVTQSSRYLVKRTGEKVFLECVQDMDHENMFWYRQDPGLGLRLIYFSYDVKMKEKGDIPEGYSVSREKKERFSLILESASTNQTSMYLCASSGGQGSNQPQHFGDGTRLSIL.

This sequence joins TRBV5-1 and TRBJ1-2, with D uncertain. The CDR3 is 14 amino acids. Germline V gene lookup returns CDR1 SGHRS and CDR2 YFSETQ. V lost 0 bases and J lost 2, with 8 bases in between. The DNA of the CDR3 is TGCGCCAGCAGCTTGGCCGGGGAAAACTATGGCTACACCTTC. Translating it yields CASSLAGENYGYTF.

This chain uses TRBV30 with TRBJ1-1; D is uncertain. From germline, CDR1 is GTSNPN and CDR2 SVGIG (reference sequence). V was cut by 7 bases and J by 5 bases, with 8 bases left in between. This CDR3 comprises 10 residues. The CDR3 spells CASARTEAFF. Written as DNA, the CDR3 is TGTGCCTCCGCTCGGACTGAAGCTTTCTTT.

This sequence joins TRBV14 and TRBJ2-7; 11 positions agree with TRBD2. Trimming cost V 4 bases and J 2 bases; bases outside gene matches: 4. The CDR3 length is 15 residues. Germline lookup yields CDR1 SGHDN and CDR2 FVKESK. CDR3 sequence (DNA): TGTGCCAGCAGCCTCTTAGCGGGGGGGGCCTACGAGCAGTACTTC. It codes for CASSLLAGGAYEQYF.

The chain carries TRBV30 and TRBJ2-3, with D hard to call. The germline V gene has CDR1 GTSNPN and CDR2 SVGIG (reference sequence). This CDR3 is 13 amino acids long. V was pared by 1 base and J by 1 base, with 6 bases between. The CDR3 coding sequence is TGTGCCTGGAGTGCCCCGGGCACAGATACGCAGTATTTT. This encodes CAWSAPGTDTQYF.

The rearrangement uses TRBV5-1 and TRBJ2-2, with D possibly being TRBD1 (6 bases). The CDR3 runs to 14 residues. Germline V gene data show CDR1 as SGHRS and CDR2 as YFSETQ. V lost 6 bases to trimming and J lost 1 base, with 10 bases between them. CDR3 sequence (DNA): TGCGCCAGCACCGAGACAGGGAACACCGGGGAGCTGTTTTTT. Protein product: CASTETGNTGELFF.

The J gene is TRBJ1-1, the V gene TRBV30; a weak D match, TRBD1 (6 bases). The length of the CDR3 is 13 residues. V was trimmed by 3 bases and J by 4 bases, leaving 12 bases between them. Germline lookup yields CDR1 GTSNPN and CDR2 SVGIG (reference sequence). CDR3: CAWSDTGSTEAFF. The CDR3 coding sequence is TGTGCCTGGAGCGATACAGGGAGCACTGAAGCTTTCTTT. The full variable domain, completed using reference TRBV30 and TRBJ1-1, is SQTIHQWPATLVQPVGSPLSLECTVEGTSNPNLYWYRQAAGRGLQLLFYSVGIGQISSEVPQNLSASRPQDRQFILSSKKLLLSDSGFYLCAWSDTGSTEAFFGQGTRLTVV.

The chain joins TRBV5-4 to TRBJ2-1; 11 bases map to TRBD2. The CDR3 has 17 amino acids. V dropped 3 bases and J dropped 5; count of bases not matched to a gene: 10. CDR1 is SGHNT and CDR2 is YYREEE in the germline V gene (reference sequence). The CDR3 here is CASSWTSGTSGNNEQFF. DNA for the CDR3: TGTGCCAGCAGCTGGACCTCCGGGACTAGCGGAAACAATGAGCAGTTCTTC.

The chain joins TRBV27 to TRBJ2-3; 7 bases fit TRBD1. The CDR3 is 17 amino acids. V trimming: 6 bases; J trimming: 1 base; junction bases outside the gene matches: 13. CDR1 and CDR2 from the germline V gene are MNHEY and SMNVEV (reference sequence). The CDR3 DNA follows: TGTGCCAGCAGAGCCCGTGCCCCAAGGGGGCGCACAGATACGCAGTATTTT. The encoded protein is CASRARAPRGRTDTQYF.

The CDR3 sequence is CASSLLTSGYTGELFF. The CDR3 DNA reads as TGTGCCAGCAGTTTATTGACTAGCGGTTACACCGGGGAGCTGTTTTTT. This chain joins TRBV28 and TRBJ2-2, with 9 positions matching TRBD2. V gave up 1 base and J gave up 3 bases; unmatched junction bases: 3. CDR3 length: 16 amino acids. Per the germline V gene, CDR1 is MDHEN and CDR2 is SYDVKM.

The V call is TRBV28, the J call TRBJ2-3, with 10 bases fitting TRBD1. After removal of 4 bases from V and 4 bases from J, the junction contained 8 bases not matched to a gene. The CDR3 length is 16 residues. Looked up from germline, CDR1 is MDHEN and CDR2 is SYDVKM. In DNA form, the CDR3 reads TGTGCCAGCAGTTCCCGGTGGGGACAGGGGCCAGATACGCAGTATTTT. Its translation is CASSSRWGQGPDTQYF.

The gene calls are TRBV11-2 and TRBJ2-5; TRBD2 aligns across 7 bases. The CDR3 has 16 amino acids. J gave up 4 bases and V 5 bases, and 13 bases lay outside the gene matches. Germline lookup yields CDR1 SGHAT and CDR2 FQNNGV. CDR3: CASSAWTSKEVETQYF. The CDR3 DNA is TGTGCCAGCAGCGCCTGGACTAGTAAAGAGGTAGAGACCCAGTACTTC.

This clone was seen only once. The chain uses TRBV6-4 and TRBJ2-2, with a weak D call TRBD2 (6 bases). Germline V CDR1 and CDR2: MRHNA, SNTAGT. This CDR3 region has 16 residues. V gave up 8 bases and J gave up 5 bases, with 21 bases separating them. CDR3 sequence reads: CASRMAGPQFTGELFF. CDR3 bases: TGTGCCAGCCGGATGGCGGGGCCTCAATTTACCGGGGAGCTGTTTTTT.

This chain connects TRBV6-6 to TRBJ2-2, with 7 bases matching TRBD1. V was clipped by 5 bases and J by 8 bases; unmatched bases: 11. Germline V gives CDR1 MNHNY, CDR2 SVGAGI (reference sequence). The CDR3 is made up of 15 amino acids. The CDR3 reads CASSPRTGPPGELFF. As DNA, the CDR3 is TGTGCCAGCAGTCCCCGGACAGGACCTCCTGGGGAGCTGTTTTTT.

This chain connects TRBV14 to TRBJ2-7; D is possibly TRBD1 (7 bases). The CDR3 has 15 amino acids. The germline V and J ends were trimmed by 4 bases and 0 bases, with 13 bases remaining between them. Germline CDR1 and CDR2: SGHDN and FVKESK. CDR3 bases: TGTGCCAGCAGCCGCGGGACAGTAAGCTCCTACGAGCAGTACTTC. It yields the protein CASSRGTVSSYEQYF.

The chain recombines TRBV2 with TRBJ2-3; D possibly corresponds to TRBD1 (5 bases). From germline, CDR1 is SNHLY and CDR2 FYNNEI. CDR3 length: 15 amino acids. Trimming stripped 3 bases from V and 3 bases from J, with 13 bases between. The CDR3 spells CASSEARAVTDTQYF. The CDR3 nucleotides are TGTGCCAGCAGTGAGGCCAGGGCAGTGACAGATACGCAGTATTTT.

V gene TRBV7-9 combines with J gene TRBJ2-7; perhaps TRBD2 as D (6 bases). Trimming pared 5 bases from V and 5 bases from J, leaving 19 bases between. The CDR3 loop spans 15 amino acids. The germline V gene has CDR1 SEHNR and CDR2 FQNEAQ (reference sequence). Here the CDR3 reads CASSIRRGRRDEQYF. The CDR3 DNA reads TGTGCCAGCAGCATCCGTAGGGGTCGGAGGGACGAGCAGTACTTC.

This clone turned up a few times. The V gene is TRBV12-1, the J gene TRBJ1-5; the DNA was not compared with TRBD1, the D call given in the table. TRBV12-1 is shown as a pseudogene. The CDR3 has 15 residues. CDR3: CASSDPGQGNQPQHF. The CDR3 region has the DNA TGTGCCAGCAGCGATCCGGGACAGGGGAACCAGCCCCAGCATTTT.

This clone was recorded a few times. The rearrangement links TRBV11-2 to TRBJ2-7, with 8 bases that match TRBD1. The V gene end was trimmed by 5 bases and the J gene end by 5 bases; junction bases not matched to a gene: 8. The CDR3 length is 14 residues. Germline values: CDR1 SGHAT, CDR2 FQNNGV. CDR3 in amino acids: CASSPRTGSHEQYF. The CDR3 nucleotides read TGTGCCAGCAGCCCTAGGACAGGGAGCCACGAGCAGTACTTC.

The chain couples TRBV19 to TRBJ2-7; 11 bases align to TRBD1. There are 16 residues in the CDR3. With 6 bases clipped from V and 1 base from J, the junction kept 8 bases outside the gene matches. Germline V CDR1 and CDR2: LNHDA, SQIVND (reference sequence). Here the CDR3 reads CASSPLGTGGSYEQYF. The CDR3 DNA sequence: TGTGCCAGTAGCCCCCTCGGGACAGGGGGGTCCTACGAGCAGTACTTC.

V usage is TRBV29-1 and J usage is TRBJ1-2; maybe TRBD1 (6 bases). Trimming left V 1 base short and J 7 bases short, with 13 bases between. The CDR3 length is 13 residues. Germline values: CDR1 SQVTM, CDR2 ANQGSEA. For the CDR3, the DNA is TGCAGCGTTGAAGGGACAGTTGCGGGTGGCTACACCTTC. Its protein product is CSVEGTVAGGYTF. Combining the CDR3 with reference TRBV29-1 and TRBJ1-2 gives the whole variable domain SAVISQKPSRDICQRGTSLTIQCQVDSQVTMMFWYRQQPGQSLTLIATANQGSEATYESGFVIDKFPISRPNLTFSTLTVSNMSPEDSSIYLCSVEGTVAGGYTFGSGTRLTVV.